The table lists the clone carrying this T cell receptor beta chain with a few counts. Antigen specificity is unknown. Construction of TCR beta libraries was performed using quantitative 5'-RACE with molecular barcodes. MiXCR, run by TCRdb on the 5' RACE reads, gives a single entry per CDR3 protein. This sample has approximately 400,000 distinct CDR3 sequences, with 17% found just once. This sample is drawn from a study of CD8 T cells in ankylosing spondylitis. Broader study findings: Earlier authors reported some of these motif variants in reactive arthritis synovial fluid and blood. Clones linked to disease, bearing a CD8+ phenotype, were relatively rare in peripheral blood. Enrichment of disease-linked clones was reportedly significant in matched ankylosing spondylitis synovial fluid. In ankylosing spondylitis blood, a motif of seven to nine highly homologous TCR beta variants appeared characteristic.

Trimming left V 5 bases short and J 10 bases short, with 18 bases between. This CDR3 spans 14 amino acids. Looked up from germline, CDR1 is SEHNR and CDR2 is FQNEAQ (reference sequence). Source material: blood, either unsorted or a sorted T cell fraction (not recorded which). The V gene is TRBV7-9, the J gene TRBJ2-1, with D perhaps being TRBD1 or TRBD2 (5 bases each). This clonotype was obtained from a male donor with ankylosing spondylitis. This CDR3 is CASSPLGGSREQFF. The CDR3 coding sequence is TGTGCCAGCAGCCCCCTTGGGGGTTCACGGGAGCAGTTCTTC. Together with reference TRBV7-9 and TRBJ2-1, the CDR3 gives the full variable domain: DTGVSQNPRHKITKRGQNVTFRCDPISEHNRLYWYRQTLGQGPEFLTYFQNEAQLEKSRLLSDRFSAERPKGSFSTLEIQRTEQGDSAMYLCASSPLGGSREQFFGPGTRLTVL.